This T cell receptor beta chain was observed in a study of post-analysis software for immune sequencing data. The wider study: Included among the disease courses, which were recorded for the cohort, were relapsing-remitting, secondary progressive and progressive-relapsing multiple sclerosis. Study outcomes and limitations: Elevated frequency relative to controls characterized several TRBV segments in patients, TRBV5-6, TRBV5-1 and TRBV20-1 among them. Versus controls, multiple sclerosis patients showed significantly lower diversity (normalized Chao1).

This clonotype was counted only a few times. Antigen: not known. Sequencing libraries made from TCR beta cDNA carried unique molecular identifiers. One entry per CDR3 protein results from TCRdb running MiXCR on the PCR reads. The sample carries about 540,000 distinct CDR3 sequences, roughly 34% recorded once. Germline V CDR1 and CDR2: MNHEY, SMNVEV (reference sequence). The CDR3 spans 15 residues. Unmatched junction bases numbered 5, after V lost 5 bases and J lost 1 base. V and J are TRBV27 and TRBJ2-1, with 7 nucleotides matching TRBD2. The clonotype was recovered from a girl aged 2 to 17 with multiple sclerosis. The sequenced sample consisted of blood. The CDR3 loop is CASSVSGASYNEQFF. The CDR3 nucleotides read TGTGCCAGCAGTGTAAGCGGGGCTTCCTACAATGAGCAGTTCTTC.